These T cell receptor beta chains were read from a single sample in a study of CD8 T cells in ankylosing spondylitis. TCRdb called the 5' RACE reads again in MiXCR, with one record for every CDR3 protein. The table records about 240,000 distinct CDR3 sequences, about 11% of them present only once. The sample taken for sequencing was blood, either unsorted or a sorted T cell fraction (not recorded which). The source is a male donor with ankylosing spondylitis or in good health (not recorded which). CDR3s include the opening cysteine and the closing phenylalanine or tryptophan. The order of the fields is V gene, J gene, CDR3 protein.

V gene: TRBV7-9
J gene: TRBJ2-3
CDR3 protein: CASSLGLTQTGMGQYF

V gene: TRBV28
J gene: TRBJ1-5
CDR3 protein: CASSLSGHSNQPQHF

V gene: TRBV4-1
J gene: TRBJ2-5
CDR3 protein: CASSQDPNNPQETQYF

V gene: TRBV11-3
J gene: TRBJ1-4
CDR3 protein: CASSLDLRNATNEKLFF

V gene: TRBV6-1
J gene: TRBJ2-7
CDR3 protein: CASSLAGDSSYEQYF

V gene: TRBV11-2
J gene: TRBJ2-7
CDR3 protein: CASSFIDRGDQYF

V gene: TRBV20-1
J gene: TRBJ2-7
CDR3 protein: CSARVTSGHKNEQYF

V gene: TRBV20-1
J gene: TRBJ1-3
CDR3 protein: CSASPRGLGNTIYF

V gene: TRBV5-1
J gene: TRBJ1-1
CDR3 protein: CASSGRDRNTEAFF

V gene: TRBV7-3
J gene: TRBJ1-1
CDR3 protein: CASCRVEAFF

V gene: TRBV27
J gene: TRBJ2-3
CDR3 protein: CASSRKGGSTDTQYF

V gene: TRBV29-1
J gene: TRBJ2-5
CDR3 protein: CSVRRSDSPEETQYF

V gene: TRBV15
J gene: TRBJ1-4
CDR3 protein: CATSRDPRGRGEKLFF

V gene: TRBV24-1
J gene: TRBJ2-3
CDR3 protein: CATSDLRWGGDTQYF

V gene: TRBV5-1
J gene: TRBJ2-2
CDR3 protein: CASWDPNTGELFF

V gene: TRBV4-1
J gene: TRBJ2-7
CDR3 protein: CASSQTDRDNHEQYF

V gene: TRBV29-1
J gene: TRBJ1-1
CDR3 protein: CSVHRALSTEAFF

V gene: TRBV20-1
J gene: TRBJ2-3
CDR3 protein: CSARDDLALGTDTQYF

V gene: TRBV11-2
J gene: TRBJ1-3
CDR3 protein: CASSPMGGARRNTIYF

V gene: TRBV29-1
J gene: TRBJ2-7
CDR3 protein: CSIGHTIYEQYF

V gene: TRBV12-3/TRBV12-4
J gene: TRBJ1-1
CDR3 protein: CASTTRGGRGGLNTEAFF

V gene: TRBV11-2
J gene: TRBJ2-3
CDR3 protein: CASSWFMRERGTDTQYF

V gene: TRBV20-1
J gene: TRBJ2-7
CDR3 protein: CSARTIAGGTYEQYF

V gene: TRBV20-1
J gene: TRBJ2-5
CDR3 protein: CSAPTGGRETQYF

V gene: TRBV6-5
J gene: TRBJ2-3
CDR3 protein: CATARGGDTQYF

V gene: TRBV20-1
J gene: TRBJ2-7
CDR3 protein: CSARGLAETYEQYF

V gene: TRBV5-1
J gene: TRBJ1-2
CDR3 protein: CASTSGPGDYGYTF

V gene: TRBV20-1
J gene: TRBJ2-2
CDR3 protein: CALSRRRGELFF

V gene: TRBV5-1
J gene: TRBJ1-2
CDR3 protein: CASSITLDRGDGYTF

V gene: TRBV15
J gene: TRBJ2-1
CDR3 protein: CATSRALAGENNEQFF

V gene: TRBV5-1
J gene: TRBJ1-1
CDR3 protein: CASSLDSQVNTEVFF

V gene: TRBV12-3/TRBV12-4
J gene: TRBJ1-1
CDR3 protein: CASSFNSLNTEAFF

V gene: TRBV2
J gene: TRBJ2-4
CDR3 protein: CASSVQQNIQYF

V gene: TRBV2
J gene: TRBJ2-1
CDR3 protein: CASSVASGEFF

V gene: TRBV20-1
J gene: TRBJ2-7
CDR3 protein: CSASAVPYEQYF

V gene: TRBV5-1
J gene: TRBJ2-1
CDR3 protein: CASSSKSGTGRAEQFF

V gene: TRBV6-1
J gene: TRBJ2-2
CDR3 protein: CASIRGPTGELFF

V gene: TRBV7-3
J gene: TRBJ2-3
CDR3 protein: CASSRGLVDTQYF

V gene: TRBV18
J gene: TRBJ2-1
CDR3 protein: CASSRGTSGANNEQFF

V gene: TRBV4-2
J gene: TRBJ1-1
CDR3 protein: CASSQVGGNTEAFF

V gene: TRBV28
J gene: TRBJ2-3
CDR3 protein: CASRVGTGNTDTQYF

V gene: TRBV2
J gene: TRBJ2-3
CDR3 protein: CASSTTSGSTDTQYF

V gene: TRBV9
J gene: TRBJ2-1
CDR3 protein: CASSPHHGVGEQFF

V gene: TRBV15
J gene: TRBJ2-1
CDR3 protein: CATSRRTTYNEQFF

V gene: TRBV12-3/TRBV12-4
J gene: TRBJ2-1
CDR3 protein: CASTPGRESYNEQFF

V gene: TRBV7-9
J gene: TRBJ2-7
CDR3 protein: CASSLLAGDYEQYF

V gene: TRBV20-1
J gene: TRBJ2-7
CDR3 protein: CSANAGFWDEQYF

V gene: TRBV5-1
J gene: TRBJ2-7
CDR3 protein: CASSLGNTAYEQYF

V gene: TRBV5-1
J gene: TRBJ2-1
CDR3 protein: CASSPGTSPYNEQFF

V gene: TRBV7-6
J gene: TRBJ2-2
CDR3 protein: CASSFGATGELFF

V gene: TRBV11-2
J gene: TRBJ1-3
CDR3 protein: CASRQPFQGRGNTIYF

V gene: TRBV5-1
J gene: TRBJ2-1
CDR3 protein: CASSLRASGGPYNEQFF

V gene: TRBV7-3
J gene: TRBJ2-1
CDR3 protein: CASSLGSQGYEQFF

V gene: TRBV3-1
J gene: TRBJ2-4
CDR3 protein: CASSQDWPQGRRIAKNIQYF

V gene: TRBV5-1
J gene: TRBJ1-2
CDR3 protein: CASSLGGTGDSNYGYTF

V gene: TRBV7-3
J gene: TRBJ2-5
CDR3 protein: CASSPDRLSETQYF

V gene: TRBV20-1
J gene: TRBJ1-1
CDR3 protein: CSARGQSTEAFF

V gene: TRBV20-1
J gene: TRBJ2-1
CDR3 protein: CSALRAGVGEQFF

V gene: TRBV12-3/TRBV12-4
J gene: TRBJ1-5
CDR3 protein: CASSPLRWGAEQPQHF